This passage covers 15 T cell receptor beta chains from one sample sequenced in a study of cytomegalovirus exposure and HLA in healthy donors. The PCR was carried out with 60 Vbeta primers and 13 Jbeta primers. Generated by immunoSEQ multiplex PCR, the TCRdb table keeps only in-frame clones and is missing some. The table lists approximately 120,000 clones, around 72% of them singletons. The source material was PBMCs. Source of these receptors: a man in his thirties or forties in good health and CMV-seronegative.

This clone has a count of ten or more. J is TRBJ2-5 and V is TRBV5-1, with 8 bases matching TRBD2. CDR1 is SGHRS, CDR2 YFSETQ, per germline. The CDR3 consists of 15 residues. Germline trimming cut 4 bases from V and 4 bases from J; bases unmatched to any gene: 9. The CDR3 sequence is CASSGGLRGGETQYF. The CDR3, as DNA: TGCGCCAGCAGCGGGGGACTCCGGGGGGGAGAGACCCAGTACTTC.

This sequence joins TRBV5-1 and TRBJ2-1; 8 bases map to TRBD1. The CDR3 sequence is 14 residues long. V trimming: 3 bases; J trimming: 8 bases; junction bases outside the gene matches: 7. The germline gives CDR1 SGHRS, CDR2 YFSETQ. The CDR3 region is CASSSGQVWDEQFF. CDR3 bases: TGCGCCAGCAGCTCGGGACAGGTTTGGGATGAGCAGTTCTTC.

The V call is TRBV4-1, the J call TRBJ1-2; D call uncertain. Trimming pared 4 bases from V and 2 bases from J, leaving 11 bases between. The CDR3 contains 14 residues. The germline gives CDR1 MGHRA, CDR2 YSYEKL. CDR3 bases: TGCGCCAGCAGCCGGAGAGTGGAAAACTATGGCTACACCTTC. Translated, it gives CASSRRVENYGYTF.

The genes are TRBV28 and TRBJ1-1, with D unclear. V lost 1 base and J lost 0, with 18 bases in between. This CDR3 is built from 18 residues. Germline CDR1 reads MDHEN; CDR2 reads SYDVKM. The CDR3 loop reads CASSLYLGVGSMNTEAFF. CDR3 sequence (DNA): TGTGCCAGCAGTTTATATCTCGGGGTAGGGTCCATGAACACTGAAGCTTTCTTT.

The chain links TRBV4-2 to TRBJ2-7, with a weak D call TRBD2 (6 bases). Germline V gene data show CDR1 as LGHNA and CDR2 as YNFKEQ. The CDR3 extends over 15 amino acids. Trimming cost V 1 base and J 2 bases, with 12 bases left between them. CDR3 in DNA: TGTGCCAGCAGCCAAGCTGGGACGGGAGCCTACGAGCAGTACTTC. Its translation is CASSQAGTGAYEQYF.

The CDR3 sequence: CASSLSGGGGYGYTF. The CDR3 DNA reads TGCGCCAGCAGCTTATCAGGGGGCGGTGGCTATGGCTACACCTTC. This chain links TRBV5-1 with TRBJ1-2; TRBD1 matches 8 bases. This CDR3 comprises 15 residues. Germline CDR1 reads SGHRS; CDR2 reads YFSETQ. V trimming: 2 bases; J trimming: 4 bases; junction bases outside the gene matches: 7.

The chain recombines TRBV19 with TRBJ2-1, with 7 bases lining up with TRBD1. V dropped 7 bases and J dropped 4; count of bases not matched to a gene: 4. The CDR3 runs to 13 residues. CDR1 is LNHDA, CDR2 SQIVND, per germline (reference sequence). CDR3 residues: CASNRDRYNEQFF. Here the CDR3 DNA reads TGTGCCAGTAACCGGGACAGATACAATGAGCAGTTCTTC.

The chain uses TRBV19 and TRBJ2-1; 10 positions agree with TRBD1. This CDR3 contains 15 residues. Germline V lookup: CDR1 LNHDA, CDR2 SQIVND (reference sequence). The trim removed 7 bases at V and 9 bases at J, leaving 12 bases unmatched. The CDR3 DNA reads as TGTGCCAGTACCGAACCGGGACAGGGGTTGGGTGAGCAGTTCTTC. Its protein product is CASTEPGQGLGEQFF.

The chain is built from TRBV19 and TRBJ1-2, with a weak D call TRBD1 (5 bases). This CDR3 has 13 amino acids. V was clipped by 5 bases and J by 5 bases, with 12 bases between them. Germline CDR1 and CDR2: LNHDA and SQIVND (reference sequence). The CDR3 here is CASSARQLYGYTF. CDR3 in DNA: TGTGCCAGTAGTGCCCGACAGCTTTATGGCTACACCTTC.

This clone came up a few times. This chain joins TRBV28 and TRBJ2-7, with 8 bases identical to TRBD2. V shed 6 bases, J shed 6 bases, and the junction held 16 bases outside the gene matches. This CDR3 has 16 amino acids. Germline V gene sequence: CDR1 MDHEN, CDR2 SYDVKM. As DNA, the CDR3 is TGTGCCAGCAGCACCCCCGCGGGGGGCCGCGGGTTCGAGCAGTACTTC. Its protein is CASSTPAGGRGFEQYF.

The V call is TRBV6-5, the J call TRBJ2-7; 7 bases agree with TRBD2. Trimming took 5 bases from V and 2 from J; bases not matched to a gene: 6. Germline V gene lookup returns CDR1 MNHEY and CDR2 SVGAGI. CDR3 size: 14 residues. CDR3 loop: CASSGRGLTYEQYF. The CDR3 nucleotides are TGTGCCAGCAGTGGGAGGGGACTTACCTACGAGCAGTACTTC.

The J gene is TRBJ1-6, the V gene TRBV7-8; tentatively, D is TRBD1 (5 bases). Between the trimmed V and J ends, which lost 5 bases and 0 bases, there was a span of 14 bases. The CDR3 has 17 residues. Germline V gene lookup returns CDR1 SGHVS and CDR2 FQNEAQ. CDR3 bases: TGTGCCAGCAGCCCTGGGACTGCAAGCTCCTATAATTCACCCCTCCACTTT. It specifies CASSPGTASSYNSPLHF.

A note on this clone: This likely stems from a read error, as it lies one base from a far larger clone. V is TRBV6-4 and J is TRBJ1-6; 8 nucleotides match TRBD1. Germline lookup yields CDR1 MRHNA and CDR2 SNTAGT. This CDR3 contains 14 residues. The CDR3 region is CAGSAGQENSPLHF. CDR3 bases: TGTGCCGGCAGTGCGGGACAGGAGAATTCACCCCTCCACTTT.

A few counts support this clone. V usage is TRBV27 and J usage is TRBJ1-6; TRBD1 matches at 7 bases. This CDR3 comprises 13 residues. Germline values: CDR1 MNHEY, CDR2 SMNVEV (reference sequence). V lost 6 bases to trimming and J lost 7 bases; unmatched junction nucleotides: 3. CDR3 in DNA: TGTGCCAGCAGGGAGACAGGGAATTCACCCCTCCACTTT. Amino acids: CASRETGNSPLHF.

This chain joins TRBV30 and TRBJ1-1; 9 nucleotides line up with TRBD1. The trim removed 4 bases at V and 7 bases at J, leaving 4 bases unmatched. The CDR3 runs to 12 residues. CDR1 is GTSNPN, CDR2 SVGIG, per germline (reference sequence). CDR3 in DNA: TGTGCCTGGATAAGACAGGGGGTTGAAGCTTTCTTT. Translated: CAWIRQGVEAFF.